This T cell receptor beta chain originates from a study of T cells after yellow fever vaccination. Trimming removed 4 bases at V and 3 bases at J, with 10 bases between. The CDR3 runs 13 residues. Germline values: CDR1 ENHRY, CDR2 SYGVKD. TCRdb independently ran MiXCR on the 5' RACE reads; one entry per CDR3 protein. Seen here are just under 600,000 distinct CDR3 sequences, approximately 15% observed once, and the top ten hold more than 12%. To note about this clonotype: What it binds is unknown.

Study-wide results and caveats: The study re-detected most primary-vaccination clones after the booster (96% CD4, around 90% CD8).

The material was PBMCs, obtained on the day of the yellow fever booster vaccination. This chain connects TRBV10-3 to TRBJ2-7; D remains unclear. The sequence came from a man in his thirties or forties who received the YFV17D yellow fever vaccine. CDR3 sequence: CAISVRLDYEQYF. CDR3 nucleotides: TGTGCCATCAGTGTTCGGCTAGACTACGAGCAGTACTTC.